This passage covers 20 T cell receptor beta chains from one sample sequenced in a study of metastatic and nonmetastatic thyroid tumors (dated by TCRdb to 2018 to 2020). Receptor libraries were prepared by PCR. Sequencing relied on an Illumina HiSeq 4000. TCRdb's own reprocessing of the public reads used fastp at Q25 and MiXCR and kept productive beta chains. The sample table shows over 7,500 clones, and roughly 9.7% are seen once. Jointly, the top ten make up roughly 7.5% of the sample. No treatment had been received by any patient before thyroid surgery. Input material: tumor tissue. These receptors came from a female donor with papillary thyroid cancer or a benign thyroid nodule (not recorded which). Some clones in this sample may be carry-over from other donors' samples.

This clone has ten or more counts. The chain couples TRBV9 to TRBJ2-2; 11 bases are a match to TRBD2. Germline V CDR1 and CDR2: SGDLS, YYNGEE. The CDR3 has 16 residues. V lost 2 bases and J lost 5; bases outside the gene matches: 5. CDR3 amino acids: CASSVTSGGRTGELFF. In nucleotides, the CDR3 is TGTGCCAGCAGCGTTACTAGCGGGGGAAGGACCGGGGAGCTGTTTTTT.

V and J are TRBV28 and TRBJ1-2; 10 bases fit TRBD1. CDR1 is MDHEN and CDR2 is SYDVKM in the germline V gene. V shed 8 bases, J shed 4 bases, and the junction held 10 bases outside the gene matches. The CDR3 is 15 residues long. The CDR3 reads CASGTSGQGTYGYTF. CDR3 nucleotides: TGTGCCAGCGGGACATCGGGACAGGGGACCTATGGCTACACCTTC.

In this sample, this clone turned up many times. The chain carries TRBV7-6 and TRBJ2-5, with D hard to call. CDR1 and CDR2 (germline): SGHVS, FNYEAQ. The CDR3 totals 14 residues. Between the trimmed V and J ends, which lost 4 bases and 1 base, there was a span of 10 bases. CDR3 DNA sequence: TGTGCCAGCAGCTCCCCGAAGACCCAAGAGACCCAGTACTTC. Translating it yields CASSSPKTQETQYF.

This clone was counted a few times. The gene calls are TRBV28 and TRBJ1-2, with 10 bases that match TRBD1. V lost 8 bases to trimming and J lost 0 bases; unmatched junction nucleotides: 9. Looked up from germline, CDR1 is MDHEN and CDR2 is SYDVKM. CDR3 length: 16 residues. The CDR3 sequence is CASGTSGQGPNYGYTF. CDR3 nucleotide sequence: TGTGCCAGCGGGACGTCGGGACAGGGGCCTAACTATGGCTACACCTTC.

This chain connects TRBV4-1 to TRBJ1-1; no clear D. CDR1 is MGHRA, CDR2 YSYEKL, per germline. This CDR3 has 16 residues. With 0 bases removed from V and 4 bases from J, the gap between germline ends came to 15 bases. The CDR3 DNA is TGCGCCAGCAGCCAAGACTCATCCTCTTCGATCACTGAAGCTTTCTTT. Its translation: CASSQDSSSSITEAFF.

The CDR3 DNA sequence: TGTGCCGTAGGACTGCCGGGTCCGCGAAGAGCCTACGAGCAGTACGTC. Protein sequence: CAVGLPGPRRAYEQYV. The gene calls are TRBV6-1 and TRBJ2-7; D might be TRBD2 (5 bases). Trimming took off 11 bases at V and 2 bases at J, with 25 bases between the two ends. This CDR3 region has 16 residues. Germline V gene lookup returns CDR1 MNHNS and CDR2 SASEGT.

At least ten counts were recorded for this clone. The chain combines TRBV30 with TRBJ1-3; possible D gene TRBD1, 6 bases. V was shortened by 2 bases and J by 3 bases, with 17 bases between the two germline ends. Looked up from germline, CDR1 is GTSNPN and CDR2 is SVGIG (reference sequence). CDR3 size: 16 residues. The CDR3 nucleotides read TGTGCCTGGAGTCCAAGGTCGGGGGCGTTTGGAAACACCATATATTTT. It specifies CAWSPRSGAFGNTIYF. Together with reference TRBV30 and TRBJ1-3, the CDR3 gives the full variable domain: SQTIHQWPATLVQPVGSPLSLECTVEGTSNPNLYWYRQAAGRGLQLLFYSVGIGQISSEVPQNLSASRPQDRQFILSSKKLLLSDSGFYLCAWSPRSGAFGNTIYFGEGSWLTVV.

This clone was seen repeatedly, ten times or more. The CDR3 DNA follows: TGTGCCAGCAGCTCCATAAGCTCTGGAAACACCATATATTTT. It is translated as CASSSISSGNTIYF. The V call is TRBV7-9, the J call TRBJ1-3, with unresolved D. CDR3 length: 14 amino acids. Germline V gene sequence: CDR1 SEHNR, CDR2 FQNEAQ (reference sequence). Trimming stripped 4 bases from V and 0 bases from J, with 7 bases between.

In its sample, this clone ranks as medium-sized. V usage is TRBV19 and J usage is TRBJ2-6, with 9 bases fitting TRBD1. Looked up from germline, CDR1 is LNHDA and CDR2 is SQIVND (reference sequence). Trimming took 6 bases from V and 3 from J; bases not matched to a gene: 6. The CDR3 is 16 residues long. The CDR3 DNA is TGTGCCAGTAGGTACAGGGGGCGGGTTGGGGCCAACGTCCTGACTTTC. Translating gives CASRYRGRVGANVLTF. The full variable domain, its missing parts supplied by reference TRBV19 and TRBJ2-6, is DGGITQSPKYLFRKEGQNVTLSCEQNLNHDAMYWYRQDPGQGLRLIYYSQIVNDFQKGDIAEGYSVSREKKESFPLTVTSAQKNPTAFYLCASRYRGRVGANVLTFGAGSRLTVL.

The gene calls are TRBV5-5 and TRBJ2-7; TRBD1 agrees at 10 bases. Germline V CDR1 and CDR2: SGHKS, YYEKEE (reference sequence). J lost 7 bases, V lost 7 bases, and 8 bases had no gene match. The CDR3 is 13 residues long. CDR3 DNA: TGTGCCAGCGCCGGACAGGGGGGTAGGGAGCAGTACTTC. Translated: CASAGQGGREQYF.

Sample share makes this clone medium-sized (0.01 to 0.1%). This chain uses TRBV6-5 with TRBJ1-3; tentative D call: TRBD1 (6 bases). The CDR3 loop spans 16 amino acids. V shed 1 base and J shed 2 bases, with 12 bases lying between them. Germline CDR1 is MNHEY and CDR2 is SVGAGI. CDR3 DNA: TGTGCCAGCAGTTACTTGCCCCCAGGGGCTGGAAACACCATATATTTT. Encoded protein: CASSYLPPGAGNTIYF.

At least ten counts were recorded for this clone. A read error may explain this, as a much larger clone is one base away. Here the CDR3 reads CSASAPTGGTEAFF. The CDR3, as DNA: TGCAGTGCTAGCGCCCCGACAGGGGGCACTGAAGCTTTCTTT. The chain combines TRBV20-1 with TRBJ1-1, with 9 bases that match TRBD1. Germline CDR1 reads DFQATT; CDR2 reads SNEGSKA (reference sequence). J lost 4 bases, V lost 3 bases, and 6 bases had no gene match. This CDR3 has 14 residues.

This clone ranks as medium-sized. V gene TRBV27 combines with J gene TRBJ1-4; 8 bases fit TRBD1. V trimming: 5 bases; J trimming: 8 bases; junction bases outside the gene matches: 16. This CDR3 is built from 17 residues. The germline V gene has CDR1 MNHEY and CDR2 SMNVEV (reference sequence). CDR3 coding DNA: TGTGCCAGCAGTCCAAAACACACAGGGGGTCGTGACGAAAAACTGTTTTTT. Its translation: CASSPKHTGGRDEKLFF.

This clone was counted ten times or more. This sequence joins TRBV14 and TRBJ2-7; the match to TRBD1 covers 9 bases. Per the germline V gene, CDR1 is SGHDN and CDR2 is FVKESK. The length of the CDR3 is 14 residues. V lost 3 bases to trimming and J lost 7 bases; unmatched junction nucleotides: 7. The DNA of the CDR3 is TGTGCCAGCAGCCAGACCACGGACAGGGGTGAGCAGTACTTC. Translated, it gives CASSQTTDRGEQYF.

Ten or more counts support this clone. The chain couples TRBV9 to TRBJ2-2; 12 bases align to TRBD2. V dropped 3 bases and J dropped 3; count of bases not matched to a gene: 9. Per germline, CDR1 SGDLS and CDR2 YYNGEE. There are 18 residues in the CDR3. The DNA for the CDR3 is TGTGCCAGCAGCGACACGACTAGCGGGAGTGTGGACACCGGGGAGCTGTTTTTT. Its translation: CASSDTTSGSVDTGELFF.

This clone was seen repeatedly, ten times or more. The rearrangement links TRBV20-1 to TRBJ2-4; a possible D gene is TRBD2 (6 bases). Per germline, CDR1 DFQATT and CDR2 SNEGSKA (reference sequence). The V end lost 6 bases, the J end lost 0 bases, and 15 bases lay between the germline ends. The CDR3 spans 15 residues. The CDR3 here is CSAGPGDVAKNIQYF. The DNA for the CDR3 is TGCAGTGCAGGCCCGGGGGATGTAGCCAAAAACATTCAGTACTTC.

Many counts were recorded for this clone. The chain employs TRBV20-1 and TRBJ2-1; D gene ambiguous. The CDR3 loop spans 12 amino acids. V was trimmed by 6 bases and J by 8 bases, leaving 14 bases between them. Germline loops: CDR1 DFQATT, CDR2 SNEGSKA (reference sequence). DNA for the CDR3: TGCAGTGCCACACTCCAGGTCGATGAGCAGTTCTTC. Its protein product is CSATLQVDEQFF.

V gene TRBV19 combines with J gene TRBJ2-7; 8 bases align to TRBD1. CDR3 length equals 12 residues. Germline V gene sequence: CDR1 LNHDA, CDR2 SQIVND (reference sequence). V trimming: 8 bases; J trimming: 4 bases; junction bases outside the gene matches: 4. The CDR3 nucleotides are TGTGCCAGTGCAGGGGGCGGGTACGAGCAGTACTTC. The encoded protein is CASAGGGYEQYF. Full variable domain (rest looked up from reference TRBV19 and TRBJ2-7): DGGITQSPKYLFRKEGQNVTLSCEQNLNHDAMYWYRQDPGQGLRLIYYSQIVNDFQKGDIAEGYSVSREKKESFPLTVTSAQKNPTAFYLCASAGGGYEQYFGPGTRLTVT.

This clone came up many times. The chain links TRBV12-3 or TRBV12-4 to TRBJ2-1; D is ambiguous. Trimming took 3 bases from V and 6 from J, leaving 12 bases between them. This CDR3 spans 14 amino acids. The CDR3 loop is CASSFNGPSNEQFF. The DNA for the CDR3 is TGTGCCAGCAGTTTTAATGGGCCCTCCAATGAGCAGTTCTTC.

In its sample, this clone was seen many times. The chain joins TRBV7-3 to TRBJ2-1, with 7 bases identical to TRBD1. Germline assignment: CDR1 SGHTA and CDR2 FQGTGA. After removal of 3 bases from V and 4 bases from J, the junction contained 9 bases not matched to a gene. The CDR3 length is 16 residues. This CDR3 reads CASSLRTGTDYNEQFF. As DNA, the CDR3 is TGTGCCAGCAGCTTGAGAACCGGGACAGATTACAATGAGCAGTTCTTC. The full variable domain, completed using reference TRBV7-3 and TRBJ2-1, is GAGVSQTPSNKVTEKGKYVELRCDPISGHTALYWYRQSLGQGPEFLIYFQGTGAADDSGLPNDRFFAVRPEGSVSTLKIQRTERGDSAVYLCASSLRTGTDYNEQFFGPGTRLTVL.